The 15 T cell receptor beta chains in this list originate from one sample, sequenced in a study of blood T cell repertoires in COVID-19. Clones were sequenced by immunoSEQ multiplex PCR, and TCRdb holds only the in-frame ones, with some missing. The table records about 120,000 clones, around four fifths of them present only once. Input material: peripheral blood. The receptors come from a man younger than 40 with acute or convalescent COVID-19.

CDR3 amino acids: CASAGGSGTGELFF. For the CDR3, the DNA is TGTGCCAGCGCCGGGGGGTCGGGCACCGGGGAGCTGTTTTTT. The V and J genes are TRBV6-4 and TRBJ2-2; 7 positions agree with TRBD2. This CDR3 has 14 amino acids. V was clipped by 8 bases and J by 4 bases; unmatched bases: 7. Germline CDR1 MRHNA, CDR2 SNTAGT.

For the CDR3, the DNA is TGTGCCAGCAGCTTGGTAGGGACAGGGAATGGCTACACCTTC. Translation: CASSLVGTGNGYTF. This chain joins TRBV7-9 and TRBJ1-2; TRBD1 matches 9 bases. The CDR3 sequence is 14 residues long. With 3 bases clipped from V and 6 bases from J, the junction kept 5 bases outside the gene matches. Germline V gene data show CDR1 as SEHNR and CDR2 as FQNEAQ (reference sequence).

V and J are TRBV9 and TRBJ2-5; TRBD2 aligns across 10 bases. The length of the CDR3 is 15 residues. CDR1 is SGDLS, CDR2 YYNGEE, per germline. V shed 0 bases, J shed 5 bases, and the junction held 4 bases outside the gene matches. The CDR3: CASSVAPSGSETQYF. CDR3 nucleotide sequence: TGTGCCAGCAGCGTAGCCCCTAGCGGGAGCGAGACCCAGTACTTC. The whole variable domain, filled in from reference TRBV9 and TRBJ2-5, reads DSGVTQTPKHLITATGQRVTLRCSPRSGDLSVYWYQQSLDQGLQFLIQYYNGEERAKGNILERFSAQQFPDLHSELNLSSLELGDSALYFCASSVAPSGSETQYFGPGTRLLVL.

This clone was observed a handful of times. The rearrangement links TRBV4-2 to TRBJ1-2; a possible D gene is TRBD1 (5 bases). V lost 4 bases to trimming and J lost 3 bases, with 21 bases between them. Germline V gives CDR1 LGHNA, CDR2 YNFKEQ. The CDR3 totals 17 residues. The CDR3 loop reads CASSPLGPREGDYGYTF. CDR3 nucleotide sequence: TGTGCCAGCAGCCCCTTAGGTCCCAGGGAAGGGGACTATGGCTACACCTTC.

The chain uses TRBV9 and TRBJ2-5, with D perhaps matching TRBD2 (6 bases). The CDR3 is 15 residues long. CDR1 and CDR2 (germline): SGDLS, YYNGEE. V was trimmed by 0 bases and J by 5 bases, leaving 14 bases between them. This CDR3 reads CASSVAGVNSETQYF. DNA of the CDR3: TGTGCCAGCAGCGTAGCGGGAGTGAATTCGGAGACCCAGTACTTC.

V is TRBV7-3 and J is TRBJ2-5; TRBD2 matches at 7 bases. The CDR3 is 16 amino acids. Germline CDR1 SGHTA, CDR2 FQGTGA. The J segment lost 4 bases and the V segment lost 5 bases, leaving 13 bases of the junction unmatched. The CDR3: CASSRNGLGTGETQYF. DNA for the CDR3: TGTGCCAGCAGCAGAAACGGACTAGGCACGGGAGAGACCCAGTACTTC.

The J gene is TRBJ1-2, the V gene TRBV6-5; 7 nucleotides agree with TRBD1. V trimming: 7 bases; J trimming: 1 base; junction bases outside the gene matches: 3. Looked up from germline, CDR1 is MNHEY and CDR2 is SVGAGI. The CDR3 extends over 13 amino acids. The CDR3 is CASTGGNNYGYTF. The DNA for the CDR3 is TGTGCCAGCACAGGGGGAAATAACTATGGCTACACCTTC.

This clone was found once. In nucleotides, the CDR3 is TGCGCCAGCAGCGAAGCGGGAGTCTTGCGGGCCGGGGAGCTGTTTTTT. Protein product: CASSEAGVLRAGELFF. The V gene is TRBV5-1, the J gene TRBJ2-2; 8 nucleotides agree with TRBD2. V trimming: 4 bases; J trimming: 6 bases; junction bases outside the gene matches: 11. This CDR3 has 16 residues. In germline, CDR1 is SGHRS, CDR2 YFSETQ. The entire variable domain, with the rest obtained from reference TRBV5-1 and TRBJ2-2, is as follows: KAGVTQTPRYLIKTRGQQVTLSCSPISGHRSVSWYQQTPGQGLQFLFEYFSETQRNKGNFPGRFSGRQFSNSRSEMNVSTLELGDSALYLCASSEAGVLRAGELFFGEGSRLTVL.

The genes are TRBV28 and TRBJ2-7; 9 positions match TRBD1. Germline-derived CDR1 and CDR2 are MDHEN and SYDVKM. This CDR3 spans 15 amino acids. The junction had 7 bases not matched to a gene; V was cut back by 4 bases and J by 3 bases. CDR3 region: CASSSPGQGHYEQYF. The CDR3 coding sequence is TGTGCCAGCAGTTCTCCGGGACAGGGACACTACGAGCAGTACTTC.

The chain uses TRBV4-3 and TRBJ1-1, with D maybe TRBD1 (6 bases). CDR1 is LGHNA and CDR2 is YSLEER in the germline V gene. Trimming removed 3 bases at V and 1 base at J, with 6 bases between. There are 13 residues in the CDR3. The CDR3 loop reads CASSQTGNTEAFF. The DNA for the CDR3 is TGCGCCAGCAGCCAGACAGGGAACACTGAAGCTTTCTTT.

The chain couples TRBV16 to TRBJ1-5, with 8 bases lining up with TRBD1. The CDR3 spans 17 residues. J gave up 5 bases and V 6 bases, and 15 bases lay outside the gene matches. Germline V gene data show CDR1 as KGHSY and CDR2 as FQNENV. In DNA form, the CDR3 reads TGTGCCAGCAGTCCACTTCAAAAGACAGGGGAGGATCAGCCCCAGCATTTT. Its translation is CASSPLQKTGEDQPQHF.

This chain connects TRBV6-5 to TRBJ1-1; D not certain. Germline CDR1 is MNHEY and CDR2 is SVGAGI. This CDR3 comprises 15 residues. Trimming took off 6 bases at V and 4 bases at J, with 18 bases between the two ends. The CDR3: CASSSSMRLGTEAFF. CDR3 sequence (DNA): TGTGCCAGCAGCTCATCGATGAGGTTGGGCACTGAAGCTTTCTTT.

The chain combines TRBV9 with TRBJ2-5, with D perhaps matching TRBD1 (7 bases). V was pared by 3 bases and J by 5 bases, with 11 bases between. Germline V lookup: CDR1 SGDLS, CDR2 YYNGEE. CDR3 size: 13 residues. In DNA, the CDR3 is TGTGCCAGCAGCGCACAGGGGAGGGAGACCCAGTACTTC. This codes for CASSAQGRETQYF.

This clone was observed once. The gene calls are TRBV5-5 and TRBJ1-1; 7 bases are shared with TRBD1. The CDR3 runs to 14 residues. The germline CDR1 and CDR2 sequences are SGHKS and YYEKEE (reference sequence). The V and J ends lost 7 bases and 6 bases, in that order; junction bases with no gene match: 12. The CDR3 loop reads CASLPQGGVPEAFF. CDR3 coding DNA: TGTGCCAGCCTTCCTCAGGGGGGAGTGCCTGAAGCTTTCTTT.

V usage is TRBV19 and J usage is TRBJ1-1; D not resolved. V shed 7 bases and J shed 0 bases, with 12 bases lying between them. This CDR3 region has 14 residues. Per germline, CDR1 LNHDA and CDR2 SQIVND (reference sequence). The CDR3 is CASTPGWMNTEAFF. CDR3 nucleotides: TGTGCCAGTACCCCGGGATGGATGAACACTGAAGCTTTCTTT. Together with reference TRBV19 and TRBJ1-1, the CDR3 gives the full variable domain: DGGITQSPKYLFRKEGQNVTLSCEQNLNHDAMYWYRQDPGQGLRLIYYSQIVNDFQKGDIAEGYSVSREKKESFPLTVTSAQKNPTAFYLCASTPGWMNTEAFFGQGTRLTVV.